A selection of T cell receptor beta chains follows, all from one sample in a study of T cells after yellow fever vaccination. MiXCR was run by TCRdb on the 5' RACE reads, yielding one entry per CDR3 protein. The profile shows 340,000 or so distinct CDR3 sequences, approximately 12% of them singletons. The sample was CD4+ T cells sorted from PBMCs, taken 15 days after the yellow fever booster vaccination. These receptors were obtained from a man between 18 and 29 years old who received the YFV17D yellow fever vaccine. Each CDR3 is given with its conserved first and last residue. Each record gives: J gene, V gene, clone size, D gene, CDR3 DNA, CDR3 protein. A D gene is named only where the DNA matches it firmly. Size is stated for part of the rows, as once, few or many counts, or as a class when the clone is expanded.

J: TRBJ2-5; V: TRBV20-1; size: many; D: .; DNA: TGCAGTGCCACCCCTGTACTAGACACACCCTCGTGGTTC; CDR3: CSATPVLDTPSWF
J: TRBJ1-1; V: TRBV5-4; size: few; D: .; DNA: TGTGCCAGCAGACTGGACGGGAACACTGAAGCTTTCTTT; CDR3: CASRLDGNTEAFF
J: TRBJ2-7; V: TRBV4-3; size: .; D: .; DNA: TGCGCCAGCAGTCGGGACCACCGCTCCTACGAGCAGTACTTC; CDR3: CASSRDHRSYEQYF
J: TRBJ1-1; V: TRBV29-1; size: many; D: .; DNA: TGCAGCGTTGTGGGGAGAAACACTGAAGCTTTCTTT; CDR3: CSVVGRNTEAFF
J: TRBJ1-2; V: TRBV5-4; size: .; D: .; DNA: TGTGCCAGCACCCTGCAGCGGAACTATGGCTACACCTTC; CDR3: CASTLQRNYGYTF
J: TRBJ2-3; V: TRBV5-1; size: few; D: TRBD1; DNA: TGCGCCAGCAGCACTCCAGGGGGTCATACGCAGTATTTT; CDR3: CASSTPGGHTQYF
J: TRBJ1-4; V: TRBV6-5; size: .; D: TRBD1; DNA: TGTGCCAGCAACCGACAGGGGGCTGCTAATGAAAAACTGTTTTTT; CDR3: CASNRQGAANEKLFF
J: TRBJ2-1; V: TRBV5-1; size: few; D: .; DNA: TGCGCCAGCAGCTTGGCCTCGGGATGGGGAGAGCAGTTCTTC; CDR3: CASSLASGWGEQFF
J: TRBJ1-1; V: TRBV5-1; size: few; D: TRBD1; DNA: TGCGCCAGCAGCTTGACGGGCGGACAGGGAACAACTTTCTTT; CDR3: CASSLTGGQGTTFF
J: TRBJ1-6; V: TRBV7-2; size: few; D: TRBD1; DNA: TGTGCCAGCAGGCAACAGGGGCCCGCCAATTCACCCCTCCACTTT; CDR3: CASRQQGPANSPLHF
J: TRBJ2-3; V: TRBV3-1; size: .; D: TRBD2; DNA: TGTGCCAGCAGCTCGATTACGGGACTAGCGGGGTTGGGTACGCAGTATTTT; CDR3: CASSSITGLAGLGTQYF
J: TRBJ2-2; V: TRBV5-1; size: .; D: TRBD1; DNA: TGCGCCACCAAACAGGGGGACACCGGGGAGCTGTTTTTT; CDR3: CATKQGDTGELFF
J: TRBJ2-7; V: TRBV2; size: few; D: .; DNA: TGTGCCAGCAATGGAGACCTCTACGAGCAGTACTTC; CDR3: CASNGDLYEQYF
J: TRBJ2-3; V: TRBV4-2; size: .; D: .; DNA: TGTGCCAGCAGCCAAGGGGAGAGTGATACGCAGTATTTT; CDR3: CASSQGESDTQYF